The T cell receptor beta chain described here comes from a study of T-cell memory formation after mild COVID-19. Study conclusions and caveats: Within pre-infection memory, some responding clones were found, suggesting cross-reactive memory joined. Researchers report contracting CD4+ clones mostly in CM and EM, with CD8+ clones in EMRA.

This clonotype turned up a few times. Its antigen is still unknown. From 5'RACE with constant-segment primers came TCR alpha and TCR beta cDNA libraries that carried sample barcodes and UMIs. In TCRdb, the 5' RACE reads were re-called with MiXCR into one record per CDR3 protein. The data show roughly 400,000 distinct CDR3 sequences, roughly 24% seen once. The sample was PBMCs or a T cell subset sorted from them (not recorded which). The TCR comes from an adult woman who had mild COVID-19 (a few samples of this study predate the infection). Cell type and time point are not known.

The DNA for the CDR3 is TGCGCCAGCAGCCAGGAGGACAGGGTCGATGAGCAGTTCTTC. The encoded protein is CASSQEDRVDEQFF. The chain joins TRBV4-1 to TRBJ2-1; 8 bases map to TRBD1. The CDR3 length is 14 residues. Unmatched junction bases numbered 6, after V lost 3 bases and J lost 8 bases. Looked up from germline, CDR1 is MGHRA and CDR2 is YSYEKL.